Presented here are 25 T cell receptor beta chains from one specimen sequenced in a study of blood T cell repertoires in COVID-19. The data were produced by immunoSEQ multiplex PCR, yet TCRdb's version contains in-frame clones alone and is incomplete. The repertoire holds around 480,000 clones, about nine tenths seen once, with 10% to 15% in the top ten. The sample consisted of peripheral blood. These receptors originate from a woman aged 45 to 65 with COVID-19, enrolled during active disease.

The chain couples TRBV30 to TRBJ1-2; TRBD1 matches 10 bases. The germline V gene has CDR1 GTSNPN and CDR2 SVGIG (reference sequence). This CDR3 contains 15 residues. Losses at the gene ends were 1 base for V and 6 bases for J; bases not matched to a gene: 8. The CDR3 loop reads CAWSALTGGKNGYTF. The CDR3, as DNA: TGTGCCTGGAGTGCCCTGACAGGGGGCAAGAATGGCTACACCTTC.

The V gene is TRBV27, the J gene TRBJ1-5; D might be TRBD1 (6 bases). The V and J ends lost 3 bases and 5 bases respectively, with 11 bases between them. The CDR3 spans 14 residues. The V gene's germline CDR1 is MNHEY and CDR2 SMNVEV (reference sequence). The CDR3 DNA reads TGTGCCAGCAGTTTCTGGGGGCGTGATCAGCCCCAGCATTTT. Its protein is CASSFWGRDQPQHF.

The CDR3 DNA is TGTGCCAGTACCAACCAGTGGACAGGCTCCTATGGCTACACCTTC. Translated, it gives CASTNQWTGSYGYTF. This sequence joins TRBV19 and TRBJ1-2; TRBD1 matches at 7 bases. The CDR3 covers 15 residues. The trim removed 7 bases at V and 4 bases at J, leaving 12 bases unmatched. The germline gives CDR1 LNHDA, CDR2 SQIVND (reference sequence).

This chain joins TRBV12-5 and TRBJ1-5, with a possible D match to TRBD1 (5 bases). The germline V gene encodes CDR1 LGHNT and CDR2 FRNRAP. The CDR3 loop spans 16 amino acids. Trimming removed 0 bases at V and 7 bases at J, with 16 bases between. The CDR3 nucleotides are TGTGCTAGTGGTTTGGTACTGGGGCAGGGAAAGCAGCCCCAGCATTTT. This gives the protein CASGLVLGQGKQPQHF.

The chain has TRBV29-1 and TRBJ2-3, with 11 nucleotides matching TRBD2. The CDR3 totals 15 residues. Germline-derived CDR1 and CDR2 are SQVTM and ANQGSEA. With 5 bases clipped from V and 1 base from J, the junction kept 5 bases outside the gene matches. CDR3 nucleotide sequence: TGCAGCGTTACCGGACTAGCGGGCGGCACAGATACGCAGTATTTT. This sequence encodes CSVTGLAGGTDTQYF.

V usage is TRBV19 and J usage is TRBJ1-1, with 7 bases lining up with TRBD1. Germline CDR1 LNHDA, CDR2 SQIVND (reference sequence). The junction had 12 bases not matched to a gene; V was cut back by 4 bases and J by 1 base. The CDR3 runs 17 residues. CDR3 in DNA: TGTGCCAGTAGTAGCCACCCCCGGGACAGAACGAACACTGAAGCTTTCTTT. This gives the protein CASSSHPRDRTNTEAFF.

This chain links TRBV5-1 with TRBJ1-1, with 7 nucleotides matching TRBD1. The trim removed 4 bases at V and 1 base at J, leaving 7 bases unmatched. The length of the CDR3 is 15 residues. Germline V gene sequence: CDR1 SGHRS, CDR2 YFSETQ. The CDR3 bases are TGCGCCAGCAGCCAGTCGCAGGGGGGGAACACTGAAGCTTTCTTT. Protein: CASSQSQGGNTEAFF.

The V and J genes are TRBV7-3 and TRBJ1-3; D call uncertain. This CDR3 has 14 residues. V gave up 6 bases and J gave up 7 bases, with 16 bases separating them. From germline, CDR1 is SGHTA and CDR2 FQGTGA. The CDR3, as DNA: TGTGCCAGCAGTCGTGGAGGCTCGGGGAACACCATATATTTT. This sequence encodes CASSRGGSGNTIYF.

This clone has only one observation. The chain uses TRBV19 and TRBJ1-5, with 10 positions matching TRBD1. The length of the CDR3 is 16 residues. V dropped 3 bases and J dropped 11; count of bases not matched to a gene: 13. CDR1 is LNHDA and CDR2 is SQIVND in the germline V gene (reference sequence). In nucleotides, the CDR3 is TGTGCCAGTAGTATCGCCGGGACAGGGGTATCAGCGGCCCAGCATTTT. It specifies CASSIAGTGVSAAQHF.

This clone was observed a handful of times. CDR3 coding DNA: TGTGCCAGCAGCCACGGGTCCGAAGCTTTCTTT. Its protein product is CASSHGSEAFF. The chain combines TRBV5-6 with TRBJ1-1, with no clear D. The CDR3 is made up of 11 amino acids. CDR1 and CDR2 from the germline V gene are SGHDT and YYEEEE. The V gene lost 4 bases and the J gene lost 8 bases, with 9 bases spanning the gap.

V usage is TRBV29-1 and J usage is TRBJ1-1; TRBD1 aligns across 9 bases. The CDR3 totals 13 residues. The junction had 3 bases not matched to a gene; V was cut back by 6 bases and J by 1 base. In germline, CDR1 is SQVTM, CDR2 ANQGSEA. CDR3 sequence: CSVDRGWNTEAFF. CDR3 sequence (DNA): TGCAGCGTCGACAGGGGGTGGAACACTGAAGCTTTCTTT. The full variable domain, completed using reference TRBV29-1 and TRBJ1-1, is SAVISQKPSRDICQRGTSLTIQCQVDSQVTMMFWYRQQPGQSLTLIATANQGSEATYESGFVIDKFPISRPNLTFSTLTVSNMSPEDSSIYLCSVDRGWNTEAFFGQGTRLTVV.

The chain uses TRBV10-3 and TRBJ1-1, with 7 bases lining up with TRBD1. Germline lookup yields CDR1 ENHRY and CDR2 SYGVKD. The CDR3 is 11 residues long. V was clipped by 6 bases and J by 7 bases; unmatched bases: 2. The CDR3 DNA follows: TGTGCCATCAGCCAGGGGGGTGAAGCTTTCTTT. Its translation is CAISQGGEAFF.

The V gene is TRBV30, the J gene TRBJ2-3; D is unclear. Germline V gene data show CDR1 as GTSNPN and CDR2 as SVGIG (reference sequence). This CDR3 comprises 13 residues. Trimming left V 0 bases short and J 6 bases short, with 10 bases between. CDR3 in DNA: TGTGCCTGGAGTGTAGCATTGAGGGATACGCAGTATTTT. Protein: CAWSVALRDTQYF.

This clone came up a few times. V and J are TRBV5-1 and TRBJ1-1; D perhaps matches TRBD1 (6 bases). V dropped 2 bases and J dropped 10 bases, with 18 bases sitting between them. The CDR3 covers 14 residues. The germline gives CDR1 SGHRS, CDR2 YFSETQ. The CDR3 DNA reads TGCGCCAGCAGCTTATATGGGACACCTCTTCCAGCTTTCTTT. Residues: CASSLYGTPLPAFF.

The V gene is TRBV7-9, the J gene TRBJ2-6, with D perhaps TRBD2 (6 bases). This CDR3 contains 17 residues. Germline V gene sequence: CDR1 SEHNR, CDR2 FQNEAQ (reference sequence). Trimming cost V 6 bases and J 0 bases, with 15 bases left between them. This chain's CDR3 is CASRGGVWDSGANVLTF. The CDR3 nucleotides are TGTGCCAGCAGAGGCGGGGTATGGGACTCTGGGGCCAACGTCCTGACTTTC.

The chain couples TRBV2 to TRBJ1-3; TRBD1 is a possible D gene (6 bases). The CDR3 totals 14 residues. Germline loops: CDR1 SNHLY, CDR2 FYNNEI. The V and J ends lost 8 bases and 2 bases respectively, with 13 bases between them. The CDR3 spells CASFGRGAGNTIYF. The CDR3 DNA is TGTGCCAGCTTCGGGAGGGGGGCTGGAAACACCATATATTTT.

This chain links TRBV12-5 with TRBJ1-1, with TRBD1 matching 7 bases. This CDR3 has 12 amino acids. The junction had 1 base not matched to a gene; V was cut back by 6 bases and J by 3 bases. Germline loops: CDR1 LGHNT, CDR2 FRNRAP. CDR3 sequence reads: CASGRGDTEAFF. DNA of the CDR3: TGTGCTAGTGGCAGGGGGGACACTGAAGCTTTCTTT.

The chain joins TRBV6-1 to TRBJ2-5; 8 bases map to TRBD2. The length of the CDR3 is 17 residues. The germline gives CDR1 MNHNS, CDR2 SASEGT. The V gene end was trimmed by 4 bases and the J gene end by 7 bases; junction bases not matched to a gene: 17. CDR3 sequence: CASSVDPGTRHRGTQYF. The DNA for the CDR3 is TGTGCCAGCAGTGTAGACCCCGGGACTAGGCACCGGGGGACCCAGTACTTC.

The chain has TRBV19 and TRBJ1-5; 7 nucleotides match TRBD1. The CDR3 spans 15 residues. J lost 3 bases, V lost 5 bases, and 7 bases had no gene match. CDR1 LNHDA and CDR2 SQIVND come from the germline V gene (reference sequence). The CDR3 DNA is TGTGCCAGTAGTCCATGGGACAGTTCCAATCAGCCCCAGCATTTT. Amino acids: CASSPWDSSNQPQHF.

The chain uses TRBV7-2 and TRBJ2-3; tentatively, D is TRBD1 (6 bases). Germline assignment: CDR1 SGHTA and CDR2 FQGNSA. The CDR3 consists of 16 residues. Trimming shortened V by 5 bases and J by 0 bases, and 15 bases separated the two germline ends. The CDR3 DNA is TGTGCCAGCAGCCCTGGACAGACCACTAGCACAGATACGCAGTATTTT. Translating it yields CASSPGQTTSTDTQYF.

The gene calls are TRBV5-6 and TRBJ1-1, with a tentative D call TRBD1 (6 bases). The CDR3 totals 13 residues. With 7 bases removed from V and 4 bases from J, the gap between germline ends came to 14 bases. Germline V CDR1 and CDR2: SGHDT, YYEEEE. The CDR3 is CASEERGGTEAFF. CDR3 DNA: TGTGCCAGCGAGGAAAGGGGGGGCACTGAAGCTTTCTTT.

This clone was detected a few times. The chain has TRBV5-4 and TRBJ2-7; 7 nucleotides align to TRBD2. Per the germline V gene, CDR1 is SGHNT and CDR2 is YYREEE (reference sequence). V gave up 4 bases and J gave up 1 base; unmatched junction bases: 8. CDR3 size: 15 residues. The DNA for the CDR3 is TGTGCCAGCAGCCACGGACTAGTGACATCCTACGAGCAGTACTTC. It codes for CASSHGLVTSYEQYF.

V usage is TRBV28 and J usage is TRBJ1-6; the D gene is possibly TRBD1 (6 bases). Germline assignment: CDR1 MDHEN and CDR2 SYDVKM. This CDR3 comprises 16 residues. V was cut by 6 bases and J by 0 bases, with 12 bases left in between. The CDR3 coding sequence is TGTGCCAGCAGCCCCAGGGGAAGCTCCTATAATTCACCCCTCCACTTT. It specifies CASSPRGSSYNSPLHF.

CDR3 bases: TGTGCCAGCAGCTTGGACAGGGGAGTAACTGGGGCCAACGTCCTGACTTTC. This encodes CASSLDRGVTGANVLTF. The rearrangement uses TRBV13 and TRBJ2-6, with 9 bases lining up with TRBD1. This CDR3 has 17 residues. V trimming: 3 bases; J trimming: 2 bases; junction bases outside the gene matches: 5. Per germline, CDR1 PRHDT and CDR2 FYEKMQ (reference sequence).

The chain combines TRBV9 with TRBJ2-2; the D gene is possibly TRBD2 (5 bases). The CDR3 consists of 14 residues. Germline CDR1 reads SGDLS; CDR2 reads YYNGEE. V dropped 7 bases and J dropped 0 bases, with 10 bases sitting between them. The CDR3 here is CASQTRTNTGELFF. DNA of the CDR3: TGTGCCAGCCAAACTAGGACGAACACCGGGGAGCTGTTTTTT.